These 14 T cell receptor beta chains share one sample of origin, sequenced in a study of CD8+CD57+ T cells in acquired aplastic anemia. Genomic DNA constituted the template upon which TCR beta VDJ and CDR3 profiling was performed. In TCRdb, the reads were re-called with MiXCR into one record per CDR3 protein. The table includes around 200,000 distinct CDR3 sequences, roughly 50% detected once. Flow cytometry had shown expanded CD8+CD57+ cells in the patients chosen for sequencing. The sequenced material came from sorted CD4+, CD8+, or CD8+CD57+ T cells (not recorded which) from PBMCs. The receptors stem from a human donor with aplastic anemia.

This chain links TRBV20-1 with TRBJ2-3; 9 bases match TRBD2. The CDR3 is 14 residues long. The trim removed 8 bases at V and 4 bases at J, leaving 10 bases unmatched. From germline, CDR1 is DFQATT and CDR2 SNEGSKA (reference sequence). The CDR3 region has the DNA TGCAGTTCCGCGGGGGGGCCTAGGGCAGATACGCAGTATTTT. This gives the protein CSSAGGPRADTQYF.

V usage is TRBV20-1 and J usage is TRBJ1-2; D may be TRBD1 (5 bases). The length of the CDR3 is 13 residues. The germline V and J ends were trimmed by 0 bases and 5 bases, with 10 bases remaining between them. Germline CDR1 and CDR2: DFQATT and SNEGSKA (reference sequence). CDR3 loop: CSARDRKGYGYTF. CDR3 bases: TGCAGTGCTAGAGATCGGAAGGGGTATGGCTACACCTTC.

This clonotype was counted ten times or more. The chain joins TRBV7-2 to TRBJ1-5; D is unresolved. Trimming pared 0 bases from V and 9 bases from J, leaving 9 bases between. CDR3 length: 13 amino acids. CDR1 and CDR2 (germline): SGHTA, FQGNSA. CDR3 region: CASSLAGIRPQHF. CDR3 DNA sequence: TGTGCCAGCAGCTTAGCGGGAATCCGGCCCCAGCATTTT.

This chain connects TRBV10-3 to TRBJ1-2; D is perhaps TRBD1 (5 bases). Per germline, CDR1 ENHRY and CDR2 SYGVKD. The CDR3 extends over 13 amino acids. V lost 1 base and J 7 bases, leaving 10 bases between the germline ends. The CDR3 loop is CAISECRAGGYTF. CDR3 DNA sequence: TGTGCCATCAGTGAGTGCAGGGCAGGTGGCTACACCTTC.

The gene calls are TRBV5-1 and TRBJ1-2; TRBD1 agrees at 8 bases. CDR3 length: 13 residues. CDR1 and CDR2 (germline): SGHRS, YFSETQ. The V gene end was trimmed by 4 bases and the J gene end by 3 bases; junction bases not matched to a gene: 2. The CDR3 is CASSKTGDYGYTF. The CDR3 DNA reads TGCGCCAGCAGCAAGACAGGGGACTATGGCTACACCTTC. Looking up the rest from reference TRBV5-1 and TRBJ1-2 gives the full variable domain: KAGVTQTPRYLIKTRGQQVTLSCSPISGHRSVSWYQQTPGQGLQFLFEYFSETQRNKGNFPGRFSGRQFSNSRSEMNVSTLELGDSALYLCASSKTGDYGYTFGSGTRLTVV.

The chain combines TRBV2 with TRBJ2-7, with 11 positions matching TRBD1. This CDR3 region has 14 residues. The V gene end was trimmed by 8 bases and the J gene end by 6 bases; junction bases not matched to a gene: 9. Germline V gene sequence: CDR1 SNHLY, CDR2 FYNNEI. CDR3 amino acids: CASRKGQGGVEQYF. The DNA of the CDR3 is TGTGCCAGCCGAAAGGGACAGGGGGGCGTCGAGCAGTACTTC.

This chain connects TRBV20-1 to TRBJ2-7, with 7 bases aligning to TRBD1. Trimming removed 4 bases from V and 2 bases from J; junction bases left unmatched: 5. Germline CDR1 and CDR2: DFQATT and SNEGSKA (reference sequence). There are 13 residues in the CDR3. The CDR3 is CSANRDSAYEQYF. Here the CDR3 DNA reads TGCAGTGCTAACCGGGACAGTGCCTACGAGCAGTACTTC.

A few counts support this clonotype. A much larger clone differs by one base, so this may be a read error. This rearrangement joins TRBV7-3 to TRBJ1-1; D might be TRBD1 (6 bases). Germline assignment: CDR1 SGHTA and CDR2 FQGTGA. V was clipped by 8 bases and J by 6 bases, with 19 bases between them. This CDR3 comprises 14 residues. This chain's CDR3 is CASGLLEGGAEAFF. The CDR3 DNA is TGTGCCAGCGGTCTACTAGAGGGGGGAGCTGAAGCTTTCTTT.

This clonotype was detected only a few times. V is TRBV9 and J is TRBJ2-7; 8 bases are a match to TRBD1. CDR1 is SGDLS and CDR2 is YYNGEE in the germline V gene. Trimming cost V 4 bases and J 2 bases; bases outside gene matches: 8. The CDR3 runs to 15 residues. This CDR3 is CASSTGQGATYEQYF. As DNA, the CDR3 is TGTGCCAGCAGCACCGGACAGGGTGCCACCTACGAGCAGTACTTC.

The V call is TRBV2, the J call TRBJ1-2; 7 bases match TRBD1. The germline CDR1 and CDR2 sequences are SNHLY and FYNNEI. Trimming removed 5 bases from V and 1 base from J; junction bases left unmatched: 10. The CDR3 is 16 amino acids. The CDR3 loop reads CASSLIGTVINYGYTF. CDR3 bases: TGTGCCAGCAGTTTAATAGGGACAGTAATTAACTATGGCTACACCTTC.

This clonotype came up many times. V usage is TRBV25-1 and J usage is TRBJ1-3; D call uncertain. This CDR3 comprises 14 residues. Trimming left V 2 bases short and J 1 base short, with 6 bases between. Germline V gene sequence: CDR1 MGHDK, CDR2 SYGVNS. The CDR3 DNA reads TGTGCCAGCAGTGAACCCGGATCTGGAAACACCATATATTTT. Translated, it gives CASSEPGSGNTIYF.

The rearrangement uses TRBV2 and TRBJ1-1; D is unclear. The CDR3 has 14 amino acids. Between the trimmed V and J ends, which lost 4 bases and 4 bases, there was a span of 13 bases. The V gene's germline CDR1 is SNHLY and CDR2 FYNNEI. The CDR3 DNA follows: TGTGCCAGCAGTGGAGAAGCCTCGAGCACTGAAGCTTTCTTT. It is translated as CASSGEASSTEAFF.

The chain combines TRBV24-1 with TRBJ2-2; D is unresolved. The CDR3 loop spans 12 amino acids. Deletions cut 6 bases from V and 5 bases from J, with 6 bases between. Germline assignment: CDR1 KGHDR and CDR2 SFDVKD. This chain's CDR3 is CATSLRTGELFF. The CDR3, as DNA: TGTGCCACCAGTCTCCGAACCGGGGAGCTGTTTTTT.

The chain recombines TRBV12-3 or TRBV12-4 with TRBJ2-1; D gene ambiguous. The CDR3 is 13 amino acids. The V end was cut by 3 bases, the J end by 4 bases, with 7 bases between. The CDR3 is CASSLKRYNEQFF. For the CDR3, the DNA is TGTGCCAGCAGTTTGAAGCGTTACAATGAGCAGTTCTTC.